The 11 T cell receptor beta chains given below trace back to one sample, sequenced in a study of tissue T cells after allogeneic stem cell transplantation. Method: immunoSEQ multiplex PCR; TCRdb's copy keeps in-frame clones and lacks some. The sample holds tens of thousands of clones, around 70% seen once. The sequenced sample was sorted cells pooled from one or two spleens. These receptors were collected from a pool of C57BL/6 mice in good health.

This clone has a single count. Germline and genes: mouse. The CDR3 end falls 1 residue outside the read, so it is completed with the germline J gene. The same CDR3 is also encoded by other DNA sequences in this sample. The rearrangement joins TRBV13-2 to TRBJ2-1; D may match TRBD1 or TRBD2 (6 bases each). V was pared by 3 bases and J by 1 base, with 8 bases between. Germline lookup yields CDR1 NNHNN and CDR2 SYGAGS (reference sequence). This CDR3 has 14 residues. CDR3 sequence: CASGVGGNYAEQFF. The CDR3 bases that were read are TGTGCCAGCGGTGTAGGGGGGAACTATGCTGAGCAGTTC.

In regard to this clone: Gene names refer to mouse genes. Read data end 1 residue before the CDR3 end; the end is taken from the germline J gene. This rearrangement joins TRBV13-3 to TRBJ2-7, with 10 bases lining up with TRBD2. CDR3 length: 14 residues. The V gene end was trimmed by 4 bases and the J gene end by 2 bases; junction bases not matched to a gene: 3. In germline, CDR1 is NNHDY, CDR2 SYVADS. Incomplete CDR3 DNA: TGTGCCAGCAGTCCAGACTGGGGGGCCTATGAACAGTAC. Protein: CASSPDWGAYEQY. The complete CDR3 sequence is CASSPDWGAYEQYF.

Concerning this clone itself: Mouse gene names apply. Read coverage stops 1 residue before the CDR3 terminus; the germline J gene supplies the remainder. The chain joins TRBV20 to TRBJ2-2, with 7 bases fitting TRBD2. Germline CDR1 and CDR2: GFQATS and STVNSAI. V lost 3 bases, J lost 3 bases, and 4 bases stayed unmatched. The CDR3 spans 14 residues. The DNA read from the CDR3 is TGTGGTGCTAGTTCTGGGGGAGACACCGGGCAGCTCTAC. Translation: CGASSGGDTGQLY. The CDR3, in full, reads CGASSGGDTGQLYF.

This clone was counted a single time. Gene names follow the mouse nomenclature. The read halts 1 residue ahead of the CDR3 end, with the missing end drawn from the germline J gene. J is TRBJ2-1 and V is TRBV29, with 10 bases identical to TRBD2. CDR1 MSHET and CDR2 SYDVDS come from the germline V gene. The V segment lost 0 bases and the J segment 0 bases; nucleotides outside the gene matches: 2. The CDR3 has 17 amino acids. This CDR3 is CASSLSTGGSNYAEQFF. The sequenced part of the CDR3 DNA is TGTGCTAGCAGTTTATCGACTGGGGGGTCTAACTATGCTGAGCAGTTC. Using reference TRBV29 and TRBJ2-1 for the parts outside the CDR3, the full variable domain is DMKVTQMPRYLIKRMGENVLLECGQDMSHETMYWYRQDPGLGLQLIYISYDVDSNSEGDIPKGYRVSRKKREHFSLILDSAKTNQTSVYFCASSLSTGGSNYAEQFFGPGTRLTVL.

Comment on this clone: Gene labels here are mouse ones. The sequenced fragment ends 1 residue before the CDR3 boundary, so the rest is inferred from the germline J gene. This chain links TRBV4 with TRBJ1-6, with D uncertain. TRBJ1-6 is given ORF status, its function remaining uncertain. This CDR3 contains 12 residues. Trimming cost V 4 bases and J 7 bases, with 5 bases left between them. Germline values: CDR1 LGHDT, CDR2 YNNKQL (reference sequence). CDR3 DNA, as far as it was read: TGTGCCAGCAGCTCGGCCAATTCGCCCCTCTAC. Its protein is CASSSANSPLY. The complete CDR3 reads CASSSANSPLYF.

This clone occurred once. Mouse gene names apply. The read halts 1 residue ahead of the CDR3 end, with the missing end drawn from the germline J gene. This chain uses TRBV31 with TRBJ2-5; TRBD2 aligns across 8 bases. The CDR3 runs to 14 residues. The junction had 8 bases not matched to a gene; V was cut back by 3 bases and J by 6 bases. Germline-derived CDR1 and CDR2 are GKSSPN and SITVG. CDR3 DNA, as far as it was read: TGTGCCTGGAGCAGACTGGGGAAAGGGGACACCCAGTAC. This codes for CAWSRLGKGDTQY. The whole CDR3 protein reads CAWSRLGKGDTQYF.

Only a few counts were recorded for this clone. These gene names are mouse names. The CDR3 extends 1 residue past the end of the read, so its final part is completed from the germline J gene. V usage is TRBV1 and J usage is TRBJ2-7, with 9 bases fitting TRBD1. Germline CDR1 NSQYPW, CDR2 LRSPGD (reference sequence). The CDR3 is made up of 13 amino acids. Germline trimming cut 1 base from V and 5 bases from J; bases unmatched to any gene: 0. CDR3 residues: CTCSAGTGDEQYF. Incomplete CDR3 DNA: TGCACCTGCAGTGCAGGGACAGGGGATGAACAGTAC.

A remark on this clone: These gene names are mouse names. The read ends 1 residue shy of where the CDR3 ends; the end is completed using the germline J gene. The chain links TRBV13-2 to TRBJ2-3; 8 bases are shared with TRBD2. Germline values: CDR1 NNHNN, CDR2 SYGAGS (reference sequence). Germline trimming cut 0 bases from V and 0 bases from J; bases unmatched to any gene: 3. The CDR3 loop spans 16 amino acids. CDR3 protein: CASGDDGGGSAETLYF. CDR3 DNA (partial): TGTGCCAGCGGTGATGATGGGGGGGGTAGTGCAGAAACGCTGTAT.

This clone was seen a handful of times. The listed genes are named as in mouse. The missing CDR3 end, 1 residue past where the read stops, is filled in from the germline J gene. The chain couples TRBV5 to TRBJ2-7, with D possibly matching TRBD1 (6 bases). The CDR3 spans 15 residues. Trimming pared 0 bases from V and 4 bases from J, leaving 13 bases between. Per the germline V gene, CDR1 is LGHNA and CDR2 is YNLKQL (reference sequence). This CDR3 reads CASSQDRQVFYEQYF. CDR3 DNA, as far as it was read: TGTGCCAGCAGCCAAGATCGACAGGTCTTTTATGAACAGTAC.

With regard to this clone: Gene and germline names: mouse. The read stops 1 residue short of the end of the CDR3; the missing end is completed from the germline J gene. The chain carries TRBV12-1 and TRBJ1-5; no definite D call. Germline V gives CDR1 SGHSN, CDR2 HYEKVE. The CDR3 is made up of 14 amino acids. Trimming took 0 bases from V and 3 from J, leaving 8 bases between them. Incomplete CDR3 DNA: TGTGCCAGCTCTCTCGAGGGAGGCAACCAGGCTCCGCTT. It translates to CASSLEGGNQAPL. In full, the CDR3 reads CASSLEGGNQAPLF.

In regard to this clone: Gene names and germline match the mouse. The CDR3 end falls 1 residue outside the read, so it is completed with the germline J gene. The chain uses TRBV20 and TRBJ2-4; D is possibly TRBD2 (6 bases). V gave up 3 bases and J gave up 4 bases, with 8 bases separating them. Germline V gene sequence: CDR1 GFQATS, CDR2 STVNSAI. The CDR3 contains 12 residues. The CDR3 DNA, read in part, is TGTGGTGCTAGTCGGGGGGAAAACACCTTGTAC. Its protein is CGASRGENTLY. The entire CDR3 is CGASRGENTLYF.